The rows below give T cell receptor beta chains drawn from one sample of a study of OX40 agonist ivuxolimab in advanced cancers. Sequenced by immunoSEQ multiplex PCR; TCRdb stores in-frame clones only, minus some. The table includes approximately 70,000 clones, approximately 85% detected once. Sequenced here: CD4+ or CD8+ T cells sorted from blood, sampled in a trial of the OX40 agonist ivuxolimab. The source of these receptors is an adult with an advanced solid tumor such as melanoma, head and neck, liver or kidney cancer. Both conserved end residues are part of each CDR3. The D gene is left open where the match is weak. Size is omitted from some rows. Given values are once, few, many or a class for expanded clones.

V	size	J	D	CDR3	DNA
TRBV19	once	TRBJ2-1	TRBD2	CASTQTRTSLKQFF	TGTGCCAGTACCCAAACGCGGACTAGTTTAAAGCAGTTCTTC
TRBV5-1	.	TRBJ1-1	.	CASSLRQLNTEAFF	TGCGCCAGCAGCTTGCGACAGTTGAACACTGAAGCTTTCTTT
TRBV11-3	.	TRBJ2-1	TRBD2	CASSFGTSGYNEQFF	TGTGCCAGCAGCTTCGGGACTAGCGGTTACAATGAGCAGTTCTTC
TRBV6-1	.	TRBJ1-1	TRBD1	CASSEGQGAGSVAFF	TGTGCCAGCAGTGAGGGACAGGGGGCGGGGTCGGTAGCTTTCTTT
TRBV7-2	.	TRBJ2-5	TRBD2	CASSSRAGGQETQYF	TGTGCCAGCAGCTCCCGAGCGGGAGGGCAAGAGACCCAGTACTTC
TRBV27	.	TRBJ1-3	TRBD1	CASSTKGQGSGNTIYF	TGTGCCAGCAGTACGAAGGGACAGGGCTCTGGAAACACCATATATTTT
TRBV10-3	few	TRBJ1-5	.	CAISLSQGREQPQHF	TGTGCCATCAGCCTCTCACAGGGCCGAGAGCAGCCCCAGCATTTT
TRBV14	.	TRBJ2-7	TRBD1	CASSSTGIHEQYF	TGTGCCAGCAGCTCGACAGGGATCCACGAGCAGTACTTC
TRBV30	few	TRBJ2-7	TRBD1	CAWSRDSGAYEQYF	TGTGCCTGGAGTAGGGACAGTGGGGCCTACGAGCAGTACTTC
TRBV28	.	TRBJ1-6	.	CASSPNRGRPGALHF	TGTGCCAGCAGTCCGAACCGGGGCCGGCCGGGGGCCCTCCACTTT
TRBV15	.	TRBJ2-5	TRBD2	CATSRGPGTSGQETQYF	TGTGCCACCAGCAGAGGGCCTGGGACTAGCGGCCAAGAGACCCAGTACTTC
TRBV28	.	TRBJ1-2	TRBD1	CASRSGGGGFYGYTF	TGTGCCAGCAGGTCAGGGGGCGGGGGCTTCTATGGCTACACCTTC
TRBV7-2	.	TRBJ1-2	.	CASSSDPGTINYGYTF	TGTGCCAGCAGCTCAGACCCCGGGACAATTAACTATGGCTACACCTTC
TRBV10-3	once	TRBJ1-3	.	CAISESIIGNTIYF	TGTGCCATCAGTGAGTCCATCATAGGAAACACCATATATTTT
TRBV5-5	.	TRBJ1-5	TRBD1	CASSSGQDRGYSNQPQHF	TGTGCCAGCAGCTCCGGACAGGACCGAGGGTATAGCAATCAGCCCCAGCATTTT
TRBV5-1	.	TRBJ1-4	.	CASSRMDTGNEKLFF	TGCGCCAGCAGCCGCATGGACACCGGGAATGAAAAACTGTTTTTT
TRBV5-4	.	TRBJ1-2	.	CASSSGPANYGYTF	TGTGCCAGCAGCTCGGGGCCAGCTAACTATGGCTACACCTTC
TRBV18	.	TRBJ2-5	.	CASSPQSETQYF	TGTGCCAGCTCACCACAGTCCGAGACCCAGTACTTC
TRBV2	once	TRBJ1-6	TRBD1	CASRGSGTGSSLLHF	TGTGCCAGCAGAGGTTCCGGGACAGGATCTTCTCTGCTCCACTTT